One sample yielded the 20 T cell receptor beta chains listed below, sequenced in a study of patients and donors after allogeneic stem cell transplantation. TCRdb re-called the RT-PCR reads with MiXCR, one entry per CDR3 protein. The sample consists of about 230,000 distinct CDR3 sequences, 13% to 15% of them appearing once. The sample consisted of blood, either unsorted or a sorted T cell fraction (not recorded which). The receptors were gathered from a human donor who was either an allogeneic HSCT recipient or a stem cell or donor lymphocyte infusion donor (not recorded which). It is not recorded whose cells these are; they may come from a transplant donor.

The chain combines TRBV6-1 with TRBJ1-2, with a possible D match to TRBD1 (5 bases). This CDR3 is built from 14 residues. Trimming removed 8 bases from V and 7 bases from J, with 20 bases in between. Germline CDR1 and CDR2: MNHNS and SASEGT. The chain's CDR3 is CASSISSRVSGYTF. CDR3 DNA: TGTGCCAGCTCCATATCGTCCAGGGTTAGTGGCTACACCTTC.

The chain joins TRBV15 to TRBJ2-7; possibly TRBD1 for D (5 bases). Trimming removed 5 bases from V and 2 bases from J, with 16 bases in between. CDR3 length: 15 residues. Per the germline V gene, CDR1 is LNHNV and CDR2 is YYDKDF (reference sequence). CDR3 protein: CATSDMDKGPYEQYF. As DNA, the CDR3 is TGTGCCACCAGCGATATGGACAAGGGGCCCTACGAGCAGTACTTC.

This clonotype was counted a few times. The chain links TRBV5-6 to TRBJ1-1, with D tentatively TRBD1 (5 bases). Germline CDR1 SGHDT, CDR2 YYEEEE. The ends were cut back, 0 bases at V and 1 base at J, with 10 bases in the middle. This CDR3 is built from 15 residues. CDR3 residues: CASSLVYDRNTEAFF. The CDR3 DNA is TGTGCCAGCAGCTTGGTTTATGACAGGAACACTGAAGCTTTCTTT.

In this sample, this clonotype turned up many times. The rearrangement uses TRBV18 and TRBJ2-5, with D possibly being TRBD2 (5 bases). The CDR3 spans 12 residues. Germline CDR1 and CDR2: KGHSH and LQKENI. The germline V and J ends were trimmed by 1 base and 5 bases, with 5 bases remaining between them. The CDR3 nucleotides are TGTGCCAGCTCACCACGCGGGGAGACCCAGTACTTC. This codes for CASSPRGETQYF.

This chain connects TRBV15 to TRBJ1-5, with no clear D. CDR1 and CDR2 from the germline V gene are LNHNV and YYDKDF (reference sequence). CDR3 length equals 15 residues. Trimming removed 3 bases at V and 0 bases at J, with 9 bases between. The DNA of the CDR3 is TGTGCCACCAGCAGCAGACAACCTAGCAATCAGCCCCAGCATTTT. Its translation is CATSSRQPSNQPQHF.

This clonotype was picked up a small number of times. The gene calls are TRBV4-3 and TRBJ1-4; D gene uncertain. V lost 0 bases and J 4 bases, leaving 9 bases between the germline ends. CDR1 LGHNA and CDR2 YSLEER come from the germline V gene. CDR3 length: 15 residues. The chain's CDR3 is CASSQDPSHNEKLFF. The CDR3 nucleotides read TGCGCCAGCAGCCAAGATCCAAGTCATAATGAAAAACTGTTTTTT.

This clonotype was seen more than once but under ten times. Without the conserved terminal phenylalanine or tryptophan, this CDR3 likely stems from a read error. Because the CDR3's place on the DNA is in doubt, the DNA is left out and the CDR3 is given as listed by TCRdb. The V and J genes are TRBV7-4 and TRBJ1-5; TRBD1 is the table's D call and was not checked against the DNA. Ends included, the CDR3 has 12 residues. CDR1 is SGHVT and CDR2 is SQSDAQ in the germline V gene. CDR3 sequence: CASSFLLRCSGP.

The chain carries TRBV6-1 and TRBJ2-2; 8 bases are shared with TRBD1. CDR3 length equals 14 residues. V shed 6 bases and J 11 bases; nucleotides not matched to a gene: 11. The germline CDR1 and CDR2 sequences are MNHNS and SASEGT. CDR3 nucleotides: TGTGCCAGCAGAAGACAGGGGACGGTCGTCGAGCTGTTTTTT. Translation: CASRRQGTVVELFF.

This clonotype was seen many times. This chain joins TRBV27 and TRBJ2-7; 7 bases map to TRBD1. V was clipped by 5 bases and J by 5 bases; unmatched bases: 9. The length of the CDR3 is 14 residues. The V gene's germline CDR1 is MNHEY and CDR2 SMNVEV (reference sequence). The CDR3 DNA reads as TGTGCCAGCAGTCCACTCACGACAGGGAACGAGCAGTACTTC. This sequence encodes CASSPLTTGNEQYF.

This clonotype was counted a few times. The chain uses TRBV30 and TRBJ2-3; D call uncertain. The V end lost 4 bases, the J end lost 0 bases, and 11 bases lay between the germline ends. Germline V CDR1 and CDR2: GTSNPN, SVGIG (reference sequence). The CDR3 is 14 residues long. CDR3: CAWKMTQSTDTQYF. The DNA of the CDR3 is TGTGCCTGGAAGATGACTCAAAGCACAGATACGCAGTATTTT.

This clonotype was observed at least ten times. The rearrangement links TRBV6-5 to TRBJ1-4; perhaps TRBD1 as D (6 bases). The CDR3 is 15 amino acids. Per germline, CDR1 MNHEY and CDR2 SVGAGI. The germline V and J ends were trimmed by 0 bases and 7 bases, with 12 bases remaining between them. CDR3 bases: TGTGCCAGCAGTTACTCAGGGGGGAGCGGTGAAAAACTGTTTTTT. Its protein product is CASSYSGGSGEKLFF.

This clonotype was detected only a few times. This chain joins TRBV7-9 and TRBJ2-1, with 8 bases matching TRBD1. CDR1 SEHNR and CDR2 FQNEAQ come from the germline V gene (reference sequence). This CDR3 comprises 17 residues. V was clipped by 4 bases and J by 0 bases; unmatched bases: 8. The CDR3 DNA sequence: TGTGCCAGCAGCTACCTGACAGGGGCGGGCTCCTACAATGAGCAGTTCTTC. This translates into CASSYLTGAGSYNEQFF. Together with reference TRBV7-9 and TRBJ2-1, the CDR3 gives the full variable domain: DTGVSQNPRHKITKRGQNVTFRCDPISEHNRLYWYRQTLGQGPEFLTYFQNEAQLEKSRLLSDRFSAERPKGSFSTLEIQRTEQGDSAMYLCASSYLTGAGSYNEQFFGPGTRLTVL.

CDR3 bases: TGTGCCAGCAGCTCGCCTCCGGGACAGACTAGCACAGATACGCAGTATTTT. This codes for CASSSPPGQTSTDTQYF. The chain employs TRBV7-9 and TRBJ2-3, with TRBD1 identical over 7 bases. The V gene's germline CDR1 is SEHNR and CDR2 FQNEAQ (reference sequence). This CDR3 region has 17 residues. The V gene end was trimmed by 4 bases and the J gene end by 0 bases; junction bases not matched to a gene: 10.

This rearrangement joins TRBV5-4 to TRBJ2-3, with D hard to call. The length of the CDR3 is 14 residues. The ends were cut back, 0 bases at V and 6 bases at J, with 11 bases in the middle. CDR1 is SGHNT and CDR2 is YYREEE in the germline V gene (reference sequence). The CDR3 protein is CASSLDMFTDTQYF. The CDR3 DNA sequence: TGTGCCAGCAGCTTGGACATGTTTACCGATACGCAGTATTTT.

The rearrangement joins TRBV6-2 or TRBV6-3 to TRBJ2-3, with D possibly being TRBD2 (5 bases). This CDR3 spans 15 amino acids. Trimming removed 5 bases from V and 2 bases from J, with 14 bases in between. Germline values: CDR1 MNHEY, CDR2 SVGEGT. For the CDR3, the DNA is TGTGCCAGCAGTAGACCTAGCAGTTCCACAGATACGCAGTATTTT. Its translation is CASSRPSSSTDTQYF.

Many counts were recorded for this clonotype. The chain couples TRBV5-1 to TRBJ2-1, with TRBD1 as a possible D gene (5 bases). V lost 5 bases to trimming and J lost 8 bases, with 17 bases between them. Looked up from germline, CDR1 is SGHRS and CDR2 is YFSETQ. The CDR3 has 14 residues. Written as DNA, the CDR3 is TGCGCCAGCAGGCCCCTGTCATCGACAGATGAGCAGTTCTTC. Its translation is CASRPLSSTDEQFF.

The CDR3: CASSSPRGTAPLSGRAYNEQFF. CDR3 in DNA: TGCGCCAGCTCATCTCCCCGAGGGACAGCCCCCCTCAGCGGGAGGGCCTACAATGAGCAGTTCTTC. V usage is TRBV5-1 and J usage is TRBJ2-1; 10 bases match TRBD2. The CDR3 spans 22 residues. Trimming removed 7 bases from V and 2 bases from J; junction bases left unmatched: 27. The germline V gene has CDR1 SGHRS and CDR2 YFSETQ.

This chain links TRBV18 with TRBJ1-2; 7 nucleotides align to TRBD1. Germline assignment: CDR1 KGHSH and CDR2 LQKENI. The CDR3 totals 14 residues. After removal of 2 bases from V and 5 bases from J, the junction contained 5 bases not matched to a gene. The CDR3 coding sequence is TGTGCCAGCTCACCAACCGACAGGGTTTATGGCTACACCTTC. Protein: CASSPTDRVYGYTF. Full variable domain (remainder filled in from reference TRBV18 and TRBJ1-2): NAGVMQNPRHLVRRRGQEARLRCSPMKGHSHVYWYRQLPEEGLKFMVYLQKENIIDESGMPKERFSAEFPKEGPSILRIQQVVRGDSAAYFCASSPTDRVYGYTFGSGTRLTVV.

This clonotype was found a few times. The rearrangement uses TRBV7-9 and TRBJ2-5; D is unclear. The length of the CDR3 is 14 residues. V lost 4 bases to trimming and J lost 4 bases, with 13 bases between them. Germline values: CDR1 SEHNR, CDR2 FQNEAQ (reference sequence). Here the CDR3 reads CASSSIETGETQYF. The CDR3, as DNA: TGTGCCAGCAGCTCTATAGAAACTGGAGAGACCCAGTACTTC. The full variable domain, in which reference TRBV7-9 and TRBJ2-5 provide the parts outside the CDR3, is DTGVSQNPRHKITKRGQNVTFRCDPISEHNRLYWYRQTLGQGPEFLTYFQNEAQLEKSRLLSDRFSAERPKGSFSTLEIQRTEQGDSAMYLCASSSIETGETQYFGPGTRLLVL.

Only a few counts were recorded for this clonotype. The genes are TRBV7-9 and TRBJ1-1, with D tentatively TRBD1 (5 bases). The V and J ends lost 5 bases and 1 base respectively, with 20 bases between them. This CDR3 is 17 amino acids long. Per the germline V gene, CDR1 is SEHNR and CDR2 is FQNEAQ (reference sequence). The CDR3 DNA is TGTGCCAGCAGCCCAGGACATATGCTTAGGACGAACACTGAAGCTTTCTTT. Protein product: CASSPGHMLRTNTEAFF.